A selection of T cell receptor beta chains follows, all from one sample in a study of blood T cell repertoires in COVID-19. The method was immunoSEQ multiplex PCR; TCRdb's version includes in-frame clones alone and lacks a portion of them. The repertoire consists of about 230,000 clones, with approximately 84% occurring once and the leading ten covering approximately 8.7%. The sequencing sample was made of peripheral blood. Receptors were obtained from an elderly woman with acute or convalescent COVID-19. Each CDR3 is given with its conserved first and last residue. D genes are given only for firm matches. The listing skips clone size in some rows; elsewhere it reads once, few, many or a size class.

v_gene	d_gene	j_gene	abundance	CDR3aa	CDR3nt
TRBV28	TRBD2	TRBJ2-2	-	CASSFYSGRATGELFF	TGTGCCAGCAGTTTCTACAGCGGGAGGGCCACCGGGGAGCTGTTTTTT
TRBV11-3	TRBD2	TRBJ2-5	-	CASSPGLAAQETQYF	TGTGCCAGCAGCCCCGGACTAGCGGCTCAAGAGACCCAGTACTTC
TRBV7-8	TRBD2	TRBJ2-1	-	CASRAGSSYNEQFF	TGTGCCAGCAGAGCGGGGAGCTCCTACAATGAGCAGTTCTTC
TRBV6-1	-	TRBJ2-2	-	CASSEVGGRTGELFF	TGTGCCAGCAGTGAAGTCGGGGGGCGGACCGGGGAGCTGTTTTTT
TRBV3-1/TRBV3-2	-	TRBJ2-2	-	CASSPNRANTGELFF	TGTGCCAGCAGCCCGAACAGGGCCAACACCGGGGAGCTGTTTTTT
TRBV5-1	TRBD2	TRBJ2-1	-	CASSSPRLAGGWNEQFF	TGCGCCAGCAGCTCCCCGCGCTTAGCGGGAGGATGGAATGAGCAGTTCTTC
TRBV5-1	TRBD2	TRBJ2-3	-	CASSYRLAGDTDTQYF	TGCGCCAGCAGCTACCGACTAGCGGGGGACACAGATACGCAGTATTTT
TRBV5-4	TRBD1	TRBJ1-2	-	CASSLGTGANYGYTF	TGTGCCAGCAGCTTGGGGACAGGGGCTAACTATGGCTACACCTTC
TRBV11-2	-	TRBJ2-7	-	CASSLTRPPYEQYF	TGTGCCAGCAGCTTAACACGCCCTCCTTACGAGCAGTACTTC
TRBV5-4	-	TRBJ1-2	-	CASSLRGGSHYGYTF	TGTGCCAGCAGCTTGAGGGGGGGGTCTCACTATGGCTACACCTTC
TRBV6-5	TRBD1	TRBJ1-1	-	CASSVGDRVNTEAFF	TGTGCCAGCAGCGTGGGGGACAGGGTGAACACTGAAGCTTTCTTT
TRBV7-2	TRBD1	TRBJ2-5	-	CASSSDRGWETQYF	TGTGCCAGCAGCTCGGACAGGGGTTGGGAGACCCAGTACTTC
TRBV6-1	TRBD1	TRBJ1-4	-	CASSERQGEGEKLFF	TGTGCCAGCAGTGAACGACAGGGGGAAGGCGAAAAACTGTTTTTT
TRBV5-1	TRBD1	TRBJ2-7	-	CASRGTETSVQYF	TGCGCCAGCAGAGGGACAGAGACGTCGGTGCAGTACTTC
TRBV6-4	TRBD2	TRBJ2-5	-	CASSASSGGETQYF	TGTGCCAGCAGTGCTTCTAGCGGCGGGGAGACCCAGTACTTC
TRBV11-2	TRBD1	TRBJ1-2	-	CASSLGLAGGDGYTF	TGTGCCAGCAGCTTAGGTTTGGCAGGGGGCGATGGCTACACCTTC
TRBV5-1	TRBD1	TRBJ1-5	-	CASSIDRGQPQHF	TGCGCCAGCAGCATAGACAGGGGACAGCCCCAGCATTTT
TRBV7-9	-	TRBJ2-7	-	CASSQARGALSYEQYF	TGTGCCAGCAGCCAGGCTCGGGGGGCCCTCTCCTACGAGCAGTACTTC
TRBV18	-	TRBJ2-3	-	CASSPSRPLASGYSTDTQYF	TGTGCCAGCTCACCTTCCCGCCCCCTGGCGAGCGGATATAGCACAGATACGCAGTATTTT
TRBV28	TRBD2	TRBJ2-7	-	CASRGLAGTYEQYF	TGTGCCAGCAGGGGACTAGCGGGAACCTACGAGCAGTACTTC
TRBV19	-	TRBJ1-1	-	CASNLGEGETFF	TGTGCCAGTAACCTGGGGGAGGGTGAGACTTTCTTT
TRBV3-1/TRBV3-2	-	TRBJ2-4	-	CASSQPGGIQYF	TGTGCCAGCAGCCAACCCGGAGGCATTCAGTACTTC
TRBV15	TRBD1	TRBJ1-5	-	CATSRWTGNPQPQHF	TGTGCCACCAGCAGATGGACAGGGAACCCTCAGCCCCAGCATTTT
TRBV9	TRBD1	TRBJ2-7	-	CASSPDRGAYEQYF	TGTGCCAGCAGCCCCGACAGGGGGGCCTACGAGCAGTACTTC
TRBV10-3	-	TRBJ2-1	-	CAISDPPGLEGNEQFF	TGTGCCATCAGTGACCCCCCGGGACTCGAGGGGAATGAGCAGTTCTTC
TRBV27	-	TRBJ1-4	-	CASSLIAATNEKLFF	TGTGCCAGCAGTTTAATCGCAGCAACTAATGAAAAACTGTTTTTT
TRBV2	-	TRBJ2-7	-	CASSEQPTGTPYEQYF	TGTGCCAGCAGCGAGCAACCAACCGGGACTCCTTACGAGCAGTACTTC
TRBV28	-	TRBJ1-6	-	CASSGGTVNSPLHF	TGTGCCAGCAGTGGGGGGACGGTGAATTCACCCCTCCACTTT
TRBV28	-	TRBJ2-2	-	CASSSGRNTGELFF	TGTGCCAGCAGTTCCGGTCGGAACACCGGGGAGCTGTTTTTT
TRBV24-1	TRBD1	TRBJ2-3	-	CATTGGHTDTQYF	TGTGCCACTACAGGGGGTCACACAGATACGCAGTATTTT
TRBV5-4	TRBD1	TRBJ1-1	-	CASSWGTGLVNTEAFF	TGTGCCAGCAGCTGGGGGACAGGGCTCGTGAACACTGAAGCTTTCTTT
TRBV19	-	TRBJ1-2	-	CASSINGDYGYTF	TGTGCCAGTAGTATCAACGGAGACTATGGCTACACCTTC
TRBV27	TRBD1	TRBJ2-5	-	CASSSSGTGRGETQYF	TGTGCCAGCAGTTCTTCCGGGACAGGGCGGGGAGAGACCCAGTACTTC
TRBV5-4	-	TRBJ1-3	-	CASSSSLGLGNTIYF	TGTGCCAGCAGCTCGTCTTTGGGGCTTGGAAACACCATATATTTT
TRBV28	-	TRBJ1-1	-	CATRAVNTEAFF	TGTGCCACCAGGGCCGTGAACACTGAAGCTTTCTTT
TRBV2	-	TRBJ1-5	-	CASSADGHSNQPQHF	TGTGCCAGCAGTGCGGACGGACATAGCAATCAGCCCCAGCATTTT
TRBV4-2	-	TRBJ2-3	-	CASSHDYRTDTQYF	TGTGCCAGCAGCCACGACTACCGCACAGATACGCAGTATTTT
TRBV19	-	TRBJ1-5	-	CASSPPGGGQPQHF	TGTGCCAGTAGTCCTCCGGGGGGAGGTCAGCCCCAGCATTTT
TRBV19	-	TRBJ1-5	once	CASSTSQGDGGPQHF	TGTGCCAGTAGTACATCGCAAGGGGACGGGGGGCCCCAGCATTTT
TRBV18	TRBD1	TRBJ1-3	-	CASSPPGQSTGNTIYF	TGTGCCAGCTCACCTCCGGGACAGTCGACTGGAAACACCATATATTTT
TRBV19	TRBD1	TRBJ1-5	-	CASSGGQGVQPQHF	TGTGCCAGTAGTGGGGGACAGGGGGTTCAGCCCCAGCATTTT
TRBV28	-	TRBJ2-1	-	CASSFQQQGQFF	TGTGCCAGCAGTTTTCAGCAACAGGGGCAGTTCTTC
TRBV2	-	TRBJ2-7	-	CASRLTDLLDEQYF	TGTGCCAGCAGGTTGACAGATCTCCTAGACGAGCAGTACTTC
TRBV13	-	TRBJ2-2	-	CASSFAPGPGTGELFF	TGTGCCAGCAGCTTCGCGCCAGGACCAGGGACCGGGGAGCTGTTTTTT
TRBV7-2	-	TRBJ1-5	few	CASSLGGVGSNQPQHF	TGTGCCAGCAGCCTGGGGGGGGTTGGGAGCAATCAGCCCCAGCATTTT
TRBV9	TRBD2	TRBJ2-1	-	CASSAGTSVSSYNEQFF	TGTGCCAGCAGCGCCGGGACTAGCGTAAGCTCCTACAATGAGCAGTTCTTC
TRBV5-1	-	TRBJ2-3	-	CASSLRSGGGTDTQYF	TGCGCCAGCAGCTTGCGTTCGGGGGGCGGAACAGATACGCAGTATTTT
TRBV30	-	TRBJ2-1	-	CAWSVGLDEQFF	TGTGCCTGGAGTGTTGGGCTCGATGAGCAGTTCTTC
TRBV10-2	-	TRBJ2-1	-	CASNRLNYNEQFF	TGCGCCAGTAACAGACTAAACTACAATGAGCAGTTCTTC
TRBV6-1	TRBD1	TRBJ1-2	-	CASSEPRGQHYGYTF	TGTGCCAGCAGTGAACCTAGGGGACAGCACTATGGCTACACCTTC
TRBV3-1/TRBV3-2	-	TRBJ2-1	-	CASSLSDSSYNEQFF	TGTGCCAGCAGCCTCTCGGACAGCTCCTACAATGAGCAGTTCTTC
TRBV29-1	TRBD1	TRBJ1-6	-	CSVGQGLNSPLHF	TGCAGCGTTGGACAGGGGCTGAATTCACCCCTCCACTTT
TRBV15	-	TRBJ2-5	-	CATSRGGGDQETQYF	TGTGCCACCAGCAGAGGCGGAGGGGACCAAGAGACCCAGTACTTC